The 23 T cell receptor beta chains presented below share a single source sample, sequenced in a study of T cell changes during pregnancy in multiple sclerosis. Sequenced by immunoSEQ multiplex PCR; TCRdb stores in-frame clones only, minus some. The sample gives approximately 89,000 clones, 94% of which show up once; about 1.7% is in the top ten. Sequences were derived from peripheral blood, sampled after pregnancy. The receptors were gathered from a female donor in good health, enrolled as a control in a pregnancy study.

This clone was observed a single time. The chain joins TRBV6-1 to TRBJ1-2; 8 positions agree with TRBD1. The trim removed 7 bases at V and 3 bases at J, leaving 7 bases unmatched. The CDR3 loop spans 14 amino acids. Per germline, CDR1 MNHNS and CDR2 SASEGT. Here the CDR3 DNA reads TGTGCCAGCACCAGAGCAGGGGGCGACTATGGCTACACCTTC. Protein: CASTRAGGDYGYTF.

This clone has just one count. V usage is TRBV2 and J usage is TRBJ2-1, with D possibly matching TRBD1 (5 bases). This CDR3 spans 17 amino acids. The V gene lost 1 base and the J gene lost 6 bases, with 19 bases spanning the gap. Germline CDR1 SNHLY, CDR2 FYNNEI. CDR3 sequence (DNA): TGTGCCAGCAGTGAAGGGCGCCAGGGCGGTCGCGCCAATGAGCAGTTCTTC. This sequence encodes CASSEGRQGGRANEQFF.

The J gene is TRBJ1-3, the V gene TRBV9, with D perhaps TRBD1 (6 bases). The CDR3 contains 16 residues. Trimming cost V 0 bases and J 2 bases, with 12 bases left between them. Germline loops: CDR1 SGDLS, CDR2 YYNGEE. The CDR3 nucleotides are TGTGCCAGCAGCGTAGCACAGGGAAGGACTGGAAACACCATATATTTT. Protein product: CASSVAQGRTGNTIYF.

The J gene is TRBJ2-5, the V gene TRBV5-1; 12 bases line up with TRBD1. Trimming cost V 3 bases and J 4 bases; bases outside gene matches: 1. The CDR3 length is 14 residues. Germline V gene data show CDR1 as SGHRS and CDR2 as YFSETQ. The CDR3 here is CASSSGQGAETQYF. The CDR3 DNA follows: TGCGCCAGCAGCTCGGGACAGGGGGCAGAGACCCAGTACTTC.

The chain combines TRBV7-2 with TRBJ1-2, with TRBD1 as a possible D gene (5 bases). The germline V gene has CDR1 SGHTA and CDR2 FQGNSA. The CDR3 length is 14 residues. V dropped 4 bases and J dropped 3 bases, with 12 bases sitting between them. The CDR3 reads CASSYQGGDYGYTF. In nucleotides, the CDR3 is TGTGCCAGCAGCTACCAGGGAGGGGACTATGGCTACACCTTC. Full variable domain (remainder filled in from reference TRBV7-2 and TRBJ1-2): GAGVSQSPSNKVTEKGKDVELRCDPISGHTALYWYRQSLGQGLEFLIYFQGNSAPDKSGLPSDRFSAERTGGSVSTLTIQRTQQEDSAVYLCASSYQGGDYGYTFGSGTRLTVV.

The genes are TRBV29-1 and TRBJ1-3; 10 nucleotides align to TRBD1. Trimming removed 5 bases from V and 4 bases from J; junction bases left unmatched: 2. The CDR3 consists of 13 residues. The germline CDR1 and CDR2 sequences are SQVTM and ANQGSEA. This chain's CDR3 is CSVRQGAGNTIYF. The CDR3 nucleotides read TGCAGCGTTCGACAGGGGGCCGGAAACACCATATATTTT.

The table lists this clone with a few counts. The junction differs from germline at one of its ends, possibly a read error. The chain recombines TRBV2 with TRBJ2-3; D remains unclear. This CDR3 region has 16 residues. In germline, CDR1 is SNHLY, CDR2 FYNNEI. CDR3 sequence (DNA): TGTGCCAGCAGCGAAGTAACAGCCATGATAGAGGATACGCAGTATTTT. This gives the protein CASSEVTAMIEDTQYF.

This clone was seen only a few times. V and J are TRBV4-2 and TRBJ1-5; D not certain. Germline-derived CDR1 and CDR2 are LGHNA and YNFKEQ. The CDR3 runs to 15 residues. V shed 1 base and J shed 4 bases, with 11 bases lying between them. CDR3 in DNA: TGTGCCAGCAGCCAAGGAGCGGATAGTAATCAGCCCCAGCATTTT. It translates to CASSQGADSNQPQHF.

J is TRBJ1-2 and V is TRBV6-1, with D possibly matching TRBD1 (5 bases). Germline loops: CDR1 MNHNS, CDR2 SASEGT. The CDR3 is 16 residues long. V lost 1 base and J 4 bases, leaving 16 bases between the germline ends. The CDR3 loop is CASSEDRGGGRYGYTF. The CDR3 DNA reads as TGTGCCAGCAGTGAAGATCGGGGGGGAGGCCGCTATGGCTACACCTTC.

The rearrangement uses TRBV4-1 and TRBJ2-7; 8 bases line up with TRBD1. The CDR3 spans 16 residues. Germline V lookup: CDR1 MGHRA, CDR2 YSYEKL. V lost 6 bases to trimming and J lost 2 bases; unmatched junction nucleotides: 12. The CDR3 nucleotides read TGCGCCAGCAGACCCTGGCCGGGACAGGAGACCTACGAGCAGTACTTC. Translation: CASRPWPGQETYEQYF.

The rearrangement uses TRBV7-2 and TRBJ2-7; the match to TRBD1 covers 8 bases. The CDR3 has 15 amino acids. V gave up 2 bases and J gave up 6 bases; unmatched junction bases: 9. Germline CDR1 and CDR2: SGHTA and FQGNSA. Here the CDR3 reads CASSLSGGFSGEQYF. The CDR3 DNA sequence: TGTGCCAGCAGCTTATCAGGGGGCTTCTCTGGCGAGCAGTACTTC.

This clone appeared a few times. The chain has TRBV4-1 and TRBJ1-2; D unclear. The CDR3 sequence is 15 residues long. CDR1 is MGHRA and CDR2 is YSYEKL in the germline V gene. The V and J ends lost 1 base and 5 bases respectively, with 14 bases between them. Here the CDR3 reads CASSQVAREGYGYTF. The DNA for the CDR3 is TGCGCCAGCAGCCAAGTTGCTCGGGAGGGTTATGGCTACACCTTC.

This clone showed up just a few times. The J gene is TRBJ2-2, the V gene TRBV5-4; the match to TRBD1 covers 9 bases. CDR3 length: 15 residues. V lost 4 bases and J lost 0; bases outside the gene matches: 1. Germline V lookup: CDR1 SGHNT, CDR2 YYREEE (reference sequence). CDR3 in amino acids: CASSRDRANTGELFF. DNA of the CDR3: TGTGCCAGCAGCCGGGACAGGGCGAACACCGGGGAGCTGTTTTTT.

This rearrangement joins TRBV4-1 to TRBJ1-3; tentatively, D is TRBD1 (5 bases). This CDR3 is 13 amino acids long. The germline V gene has CDR1 MGHRA and CDR2 YSYEKL. Trimming shortened V by 3 bases and J by 4 bases, and 7 bases separated the two germline ends. This chain's CDR3 is CASSQGLGNTIYF. DNA of the CDR3: TGCGCCAGCAGCCAGGGACTCGGAAACACCATATATTTT.

This clone was detected once. The genes are TRBV2 and TRBJ2-3; 8 bases are shared with TRBD2. Per the germline V gene, CDR1 is SNHLY and CDR2 is FYNNEI. V gave up 3 bases and J gave up 6 bases; unmatched junction bases: 11. CDR3 length equals 16 residues. CDR3 sequence (DNA): TGTGCCAGCAGTGATGTCCCTAGCGGGCGGTGGGATACGCAGTATTTT. It yields the protein CASSDVPSGRWDTQYF. The whole variable domain, remainder taken from reference TRBV2 and TRBJ2-3, is EPEVTQTPSHQVTQMGQEVILRCVPISNHLYFYWYRQILGQKVEFLVSFYNNEISEKSEIFDDQFSVERPDGSNFTLKIRSTKLEDSAMYFCASSDVPSGRWDTQYFGPGTRLTVL.

The chain is built from TRBV15 and TRBJ2-7, with 11 bases fitting TRBD2. V lost 1 base, J lost 3 bases, and 8 bases stayed unmatched. The CDR3 covers 17 residues. Germline assignment: CDR1 LNHNV and CDR2 YYDKDF (reference sequence). CDR3 loop: CATSRGGLAGGIYEQYF. DNA of the CDR3: TGTGCCACCAGCAGAGGTGGGCTAGCGGGAGGAATCTACGAGCAGTACTTC.

The chain employs TRBV5-6 and TRBJ2-3; tentative D call: TRBD2 (5 bases). This CDR3 comprises 17 residues. The V end lost 4 bases, the J end lost 6 bases, and 24 bases lay between the germline ends. Germline V gives CDR1 SGHDT, CDR2 YYEEEE. DNA for the CDR3: TGTGCCAGCAGCCTCCCGGGCGGACGGGGTCCCACCGATACGCAGTATTTT. It encodes CASSLPGGRGPTDTQYF.

V gene TRBV29-1 combines with J gene TRBJ1-2, with D possibly TRBD1 on 6 matching bases. Germline values: CDR1 SQVTM, CDR2 ANQGSEA. The V and J ends lost 7 bases and 8 bases respectively, with 20 bases between them. The CDR3 sequence is 13 residues long. The CDR3 DNA sequence: TGCAGCGCATCACCGGGGGGGGCAGAGGGCTACACCTTC. As protein: CSASPGGAEGYTF.

The chain couples TRBV30 to TRBJ1-2; D is perhaps TRBD1 (5 bases). Deletions cut 1 base from V and 8 bases from J, with 17 bases between. The CDR3 consists of 14 residues. Germline CDR1 GTSNPN, CDR2 SVGIG (reference sequence). CDR3: CAWSATAPSNGYTF. CDR3 nucleotide sequence: TGTGCCTGGAGTGCGACAGCCCCGTCGAACGGCTACACCTTC.

The V call is TRBV5-4, the J call TRBJ2-3; maybe TRBD2 (5 bases). CDR3 length equals 14 residues. Trimming stripped 1 base from V and 2 bases from J, with 8 bases between. Per the germline V gene, CDR1 is SGHNT and CDR2 is YYREEE (reference sequence). This CDR3 reads CASSLRTFTDTQYF. For the CDR3, the DNA is TGTGCCAGCAGCTTGAGGACTTTCACAGATACGCAGTATTTT.

The chain joins TRBV5-8 to TRBJ2-5; 10 bases match TRBD2. Trimming at V came to 0 bases and at J to 3 bases, leaving 5 bases not matched to a gene. Germline CDR1 SGHTS, CDR2 YDEGEE. There are 16 residues in the CDR3. DNA for the CDR3: TGTGCCAGCAGCTTGGCCAGGCTAGCGGGAGAAGAGACCCAGTACTTC. Protein product: CASSLARLAGEETQYF.

The sample holds one count of this clone. The chain recombines TRBV18 with TRBJ2-1; a weak D match, TRBD1 (5 bases). V was clipped by 4 bases and J by 5 bases, with 9 bases between them. The CDR3 has 13 amino acids. Per the germline V gene, CDR1 is KGHSH and CDR2 is LQKENI. CDR3 nucleotide sequence: TGTGCCAGCTCACGGGGCCGAGACAATGAGCAGTTCTTC. Translated: CASSRGRDNEQFF. The whole variable domain, filled in from reference TRBV18 and TRBJ2-1, reads NAGVMQNPRHLVRRRGQEARLRCSPMKGHSHVYWYRQLPEEGLKFMVYLQKENIIDESGMPKERFSAEFPKEGPSILRIQQVVRGDSAAYFCASSRGRDNEQFFGPGTRLTVL.

The J gene is TRBJ2-1, the V gene TRBV2; 14 positions agree with TRBD2. CDR1 is SNHLY and CDR2 is FYNNEI in the germline V gene. The CDR3 length is 18 residues. J was trimmed by 3 bases and V by 3 bases; bases with no gene match: 7. The CDR3 reads CASSDPGTSGSFYNEQFF. The CDR3 region has the DNA TGTGCCAGCAGTGACCCTGGGACTAGCGGGAGTTTCTACAATGAGCAGTTCTTC. Supplemented by reference TRBV2 and TRBJ2-1, the full variable domain reads EPEVTQTPSHQVTQMGQEVILRCVPISNHLYFYWYRQILGQKVEFLVSFYNNEISEKSEIFDDQFSVERPDGSNFTLKIRSTKLEDSAMYFCASSDPGTSGSFYNEQFFGPGTRLTVL.